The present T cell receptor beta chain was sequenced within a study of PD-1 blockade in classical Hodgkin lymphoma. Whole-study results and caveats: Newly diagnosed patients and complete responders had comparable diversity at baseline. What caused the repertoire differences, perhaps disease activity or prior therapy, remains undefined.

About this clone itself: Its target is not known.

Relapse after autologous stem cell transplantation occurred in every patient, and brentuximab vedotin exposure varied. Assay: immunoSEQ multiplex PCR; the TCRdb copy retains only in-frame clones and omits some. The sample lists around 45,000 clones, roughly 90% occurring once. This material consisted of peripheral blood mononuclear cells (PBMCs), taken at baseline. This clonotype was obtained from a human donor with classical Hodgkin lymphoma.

CDR3 sequence reads: CASSQKGTEAFF. CDR3 in DNA: TGCGCCAGCAGCCAAAAAGGAACTGAAGCTTTCTTT. The chain carries TRBV5-1 and TRBJ1-1; D gene ambiguous. Germline loops: CDR1 SGHRS, CDR2 YFSETQ. CDR3 length equals 12 residues. Trimming left V 4 bases short and J 5 bases short, with 9 bases between. Full variable domain (remainder filled in from reference TRBV5-1 and TRBJ1-1): KAGVTQTPRYLIKTRGQQVTLSCSPISGHRSVSWYQQTPGQGLQFLFEYFSETQRNKGNFPGRFSGRQFSNSRSEMNVSTLELGDSALYLCASSQKGTEAFFGQGTRLTVV.